This TCR beta chain was sequenced for a study of patients and donors after allogeneic stem cell transplantation. From the RT-PCR reads, TCRdb called clonotypes with MiXCR, one entry per CDR3 protein. The data show roughly 200,000 distinct CDR3 sequences, approximately 41% seen once. CDR3 length equals 13 residues. CDR1 is KGHDR, CDR2 SFDVKD, per germline. V gave up 2 bases and J gave up 8 bases; unmatched junction bases: 4. This sequence joins TRBV24-1 and TRBJ1-2, with 7 nucleotides matching TRBD1. The sample consisted of blood, either unsorted or a sorted T cell fraction (not recorded which). This receptor was identified in a human donor who was either an allogeneic HSCT recipient or a stem cell or donor lymphocyte infusion donor (not recorded which). It is not recorded whose cells these are; they may come from a transplant donor. CDR3 DNA sequence: TGTGCCACCAGTGATTACAGGGGTTACGGCTACACCTTC. It translates to CATSDYRGYGYTF.